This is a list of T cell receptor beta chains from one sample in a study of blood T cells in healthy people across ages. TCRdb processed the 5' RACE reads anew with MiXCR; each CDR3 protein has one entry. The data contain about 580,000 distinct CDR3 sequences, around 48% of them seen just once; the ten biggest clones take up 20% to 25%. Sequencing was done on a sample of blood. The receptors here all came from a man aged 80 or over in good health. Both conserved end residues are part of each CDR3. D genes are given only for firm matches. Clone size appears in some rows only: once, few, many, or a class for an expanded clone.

CDR3: CASSRVGLAGGETQYF
DNA: TGCGCCAGCAGCCGGGTCGGACTAGCGGGGGGAGAGACCCAGTACTTC
length: 16
V: TRBV4-3
D: TRBD2
J: TRBJ2-5
size: few

CDR3: CAISESVRTIYEQYF
DNA: TGTGCCATCAGTGAGTCGGTACGTACGATCTACGAGCAGTACTTC
length: 15
V: TRBV10-3
D: -
J: TRBJ2-7
size: -

CDR3: CSASSKTNYGYTF
DNA: TGCAGTGCTTCCAGCAAGACTAACTATGGCTACACCTTC
length: 13
V: TRBV20-1
D: -
J: TRBJ1-2
size: -

CDR3: CASSARGGRGNTEAFF
DNA: TGTGCCAGCAGCGCCCGGGGGGGGCGGGGGAACACTGAAGCTTTCTTT
length: 16
V: TRBV6-6
D: -
J: TRBJ1-1
size: -

CDR3: CASSDFDRGGYTF
DNA: TGCGCCAGCAGTGATTTTGACAGGGGCGGCTACACCTTC
length: 13
V: TRBV10-2
D: TRBD1
J: TRBJ1-2
size: few

CDR3: CASSIRGGLPDTQYF
DNA: TGTGCCAGTAGTATTCGGGGGGGCCTCCCAGATACGCAGTATTTT
length: 15
V: TRBV19
D: TRBD2
J: TRBJ2-3
size: -

CDR3: CASSSGTPQETQYF
DNA: TGTGCCAGCAGCTCCGGGACACCTCAAGAGACCCAGTACTTC
length: 14
V: TRBV5-5
D: -
J: TRBJ2-5
size: many

CDR3: CASSLKSRASGANVLTF
DNA: TGTGCCAGCAGTTTGAAGTCCAGGGCCTCTGGGGCCAACGTCCTGACTTTC
length: 17
V: TRBV6-6
D: -
J: TRBJ2-6
size: many

CDR3: CSASLTGIYGYTF
DNA: TGCAGTGCTAGCTTAACGGGAATCTATGGCTACACCTTC
length: 13
V: TRBV20-1
D: -
J: TRBJ1-2
size: -

CDR3: CSADTQGITSNTEAFF
DNA: TGCAGCGCCGACACTCAGGGGATAACTTCGAACACTGAAGCTTTCTTT
length: 16
V: TRBV29-1
D: -
J: TRBJ1-1
size: few

CDR3: CASSQTGGGEKLFF
DNA: TGTGCCAGCAGTCAGACAGGGGGGGGTGAAAAACTGTTTTTT
length: 14
V: TRBV6-6
D: TRBD1
J: TRBJ1-4
size: many

CDR3: CSARASQGNEQFF
DNA: TGCAGTGCTAGAGCCTCACAGGGCAATGAGCAGTTCTTC
length: 13
V: TRBV20-1
D: -
J: TRBJ2-1
size: -

CDR3: CASSFGSGETQYF
DNA: TGTGCCAGCAGTTTCGGGAGTGGGGAGACCCAGTACTTC
length: 13
V: TRBV12-3/TRBV12-4
D: -
J: TRBJ2-5
size: -

CDR3: CASKIAGGTEAFF
DNA: TGTGCCAGCAAAATAGCGGGGGGAACTGAAGCTTTCTTT
length: 13
V: TRBV7-2
D: -
J: TRBJ1-1
size: once

CDR3: CASSQDRGPQFF
DNA: TGCGCCAGCAGCCAAGATAGGGGACCGCAGTTCTTC
length: 12
V: TRBV4-3
D: -
J: TRBJ2-1
size: -

CDR3: CSAATGEHNEQFF
DNA: TGCAGTGCCGCGACAGGGGAACACAATGAGCAGTTCTTC
length: 13
V: TRBV20-1
D: TRBD1
J: TRBJ2-1
size: -

CDR3: CASSPPGTDRVHEQYF
DNA: TGTGCCAGCTCACCACCGGGTACGGACAGGGTCCACGAGCAGTACTTC
length: 16
V: TRBV18
D: TRBD1
J: TRBJ2-7
size: -

CDR3: CASSTGQGANNEQYF
DNA: TGCGCCAGCAGCACGGGACAGGGGGCGAACAATGAGCAGTACTTC
length: 15
V: TRBV5-1
D: TRBD1
J: TRBJ2-5
size: -

CDR3: CASSLRDRGESPLHF
DNA: TGTGCCAGCAGCCTCCGGGACAGGGGGGAGTCACCCCTCCACTTT
length: 15
V: TRBV7-9
D: TRBD1
J: TRBJ1-6
size: -

CDR3: CASSVLGMAEQFF
DNA: TGTGCCAGCAGCGTACTTGGGATGGCAGAGCAGTTCTTC
length: 13
V: TRBV7-9
D: -
J: TRBJ2-1
size: -

CDR3: CASSPYDFPYGYTF
DNA: TGTGCCAGCTCACCTTACGACTTCCCCTATGGCTACACCTTC
length: 14
V: TRBV18
D: -
J: TRBJ1-2
size: -

CDR3: CASIDPGGEKLFF
DNA: TGTGCCAGCATAGACCCCGGAGGGGAAAAACTGTTTTTT
length: 13
V: TRBV6-2/TRBV6-3
D: -
J: TRBJ1-4
size: -

CDR3: CASRVESNTEAFF
DNA: TGCGCCAGCAGGGTTGAGTCGAACACTGAAGCTTTCTTT
length: 13
V: TRBV5-1
D: -
J: TRBJ1-1
size: -

CDR3: CATSRSGPEAFF
DNA: TGTGCCACCAGCCGCTCTGGTCCTGAAGCTTTCTTT
length: 12
V: TRBV15
D: -
J: TRBJ1-1
size: -

CDR3: CASSLDRDPLTDTQYF
DNA: TGTGCCAGCAGCTTGGACCGGGATCCCCTCACAGATACGCAGTATTTT
length: 16
V: TRBV6-5
D: -
J: TRBJ2-3
size: -

CDR3: CASSIRQENYGQYF
DNA: TGTGCCAGTAGTATCCGCCAGGAAAACTACGGGCAGTACTTC
length: 14
V: TRBV19
D: -
J: TRBJ2-4
size: -

CDR3: CSAERLAYEQYF
DNA: TGCAGTGCAGAACGACTTGCCTACGAGCAGTACTTC
length: 12
V: TRBV20-1
D: -
J: TRBJ2-7
size: -

CDR3: CASSFVGTSGEQYF
DNA: TGTGCCAGCAGTTTTGTCGGTACCTCCGGGGAGCAGTACTTC
length: 14
V: TRBV11-1
D: -
J: TRBJ2-5
size: few

CDR3: CASSLLSGGAYEQYF
DNA: TGTGCCAGCAGTTTACTGTCAGGGGGCGCTTACGAGCAGTACTTC
length: 15
V: TRBV28
D: TRBD1
J: TRBJ2-7
size: few

CDR3: CASSLAGGYDEQFF
DNA: TGCGCCAGCAGCTTGGCCGGAGGGTACGATGAGCAGTTCTTC
length: 14
V: TRBV5-1
D: -
J: TRBJ2-1
size: few

CDR3: CASSLAERGLGYTF
DNA: TGCGCCAGCAGCTTGGCCGAAAGGGGCTTGGGCTACACCTTC
length: 14
V: TRBV5-1
D: -
J: TRBJ1-2
size: -

CDR3: CASSLAGTGVGYTF
DNA: TGTGCCAGCAGCCTTGCCGGGACAGGGGTCGGCTACACCTTC
length: 14
V: TRBV9
D: TRBD1
J: TRBJ1-2
size: -

CDR3: CASSFLTGGRDTQYF
DNA: TGTGCCAGCAGCTTTTTGACAGGGGGCAGAGATACGCAGTATTTT
length: 15
V: TRBV7-2
D: TRBD1
J: TRBJ2-3
size: -

CDR3: CASSPRGTWDDRQYF
DNA: TGTGCCAGCAGCCCGCGGGGGACATGGGATGATCGGCAGTACTTC
length: 15
V: TRBV7-9
D: -
J: TRBJ2-7
size: -

CDR3: CASRMTSGEGKQYF
DNA: TGTGCCAGCAGAATGACTAGCGGGGAGGGCAAGCAGTACTTC
length: 14
V: TRBV6-2/TRBV6-3
D: TRBD2
J: TRBJ2-7
size: many

CDR3: CASSLVPRDSSYEQYF
DNA: TGTGCCAGCAGCTTAGTCCCCCGGGACAGCTCCTACGAGCAGTACTTC
length: 16
V: TRBV11-2
D: TRBD1
J: TRBJ2-7
size: few

CDR3: CSARTGQEELYF
DNA: TGCAGTGCTAGAACGGGGCAGGAGGAGCTGTACTTC
length: 12
V: TRBV20-1
D: -
J: TRBJ2-7
size: -

CDR3: CASIKTSSYNEQFF
DNA: TGTGCCAGCATCAAGACTAGTTCCTACAATGAGCAGTTCTTC
length: 14
V: TRBV6-2/TRBV6-3
D: -
J: TRBJ2-1
size: few

CDR3: CSVAPVRDGEQFF
DNA: TGCAGCGTTGCCCCGGTGAGGGACGGTGAGCAGTTCTTC
length: 13
V: TRBV29-1
D: -
J: TRBJ2-1
size: once

CDR3: CASSDPKLAGLYNEQFF
DNA: TGTGCCAGCAGTGACCCGAAACTAGCGGGCTTATACAATGAGCAGTTCTTC
length: 17
V: TRBV25-1
D: TRBD2
J: TRBJ2-1
size: few

CDR3: CASRTGTYNEQFF
DNA: TGTGCCAGTAGGACAGGGACCTACAATGAGCAGTTCTTC
length: 13
V: TRBV6-6
D: TRBD1
J: TRBJ2-1
size: many

CDR3: CSARIGASVDTQYF
DNA: TGCAGTGCTAGAATAGGGGCGTCGGTAGATACGCAGTATTTT
length: 14
V: TRBV20-1
D: -
J: TRBJ2-3
size: few

CDR3: CASRDWTGGNTGELFF
DNA: TGTGCCAGCAGGGACTGGACTGGGGGAAACACCGGGGAGCTGTTTTTT
length: 16
V: TRBV5-4
D: -
J: TRBJ2-2
size: -

CDR3: CASSRPGTGSRMNTEAFF
DNA: TGTGCCAGCAGCCGTCCCGGGACAGGGTCCAGGATGAACACTGAAGCTTTCTTT
length: 18
V: TRBV6-5
D: TRBD1
J: TRBJ1-1
size: many

CDR3: CASSYTEETQYF
DNA: TGTGCCAGCAGTTACACTGAAGAGACCCAGTACTTC
length: 12
V: TRBV6-6
D: -
J: TRBJ2-5
size: many

CDR3: CASSLDNGMREQYF
DNA: TGTGCCAGCAGCTTAGATAACGGGATGAGGGAGCAGTACTTC
length: 14
V: TRBV7-2
D: -
J: TRBJ2-7
size: -

CDR3: CASSPRDRSEKLFF
DNA: TGTGCCAGCAGTCCCCGGGACAGGTCTGAAAAACTGTTTTTT
length: 14
V: TRBV12-3/TRBV12-4
D: TRBD1
J: TRBJ1-4
size: -

CDR3: CASSEYGGRTGYTF
DNA: TGTGCCAGCAGTGAATATGGTGGTCGGACTGGCTACACCTTC
length: 14
V: TRBV25-1
D: -
J: TRBJ1-2
size: -

CDR3: CASSDGPSGSSYNEQFF
DNA: TGCGCCAGCAGTGACGGCCCAAGCGGGAGCTCCTACAATGAGCAGTTCTTC
length: 17
V: TRBV10-2
D: TRBD2
J: TRBJ2-1
size: -

CDR3: CSAAGQGGEQYF
DNA: TGCAGCGCCGCGGGACAGGGAGGCGAGCAGTACTTC
length: 12
V: TRBV29-1
D: TRBD1
J: TRBJ2-7
size: few

CDR3: CASSQLAEETQYF
DNA: TGCGCCAGCAGCCAGTTAGCGGAAGAGACCCAGTACTTC
length: 13
V: TRBV4-3
D: -
J: TRBJ2-5
size: -

CDR3: CASRLTSGEGNEQFF
DNA: TGTGCCAGCAGGTTGACTAGCGGGGAGGGCAATGAGCAGTTCTTC
length: 15
V: TRBV6-5
D: TRBD2
J: TRBJ2-1
size: -

CDR3: CASSYDRNTQYF
DNA: TGTGCCAGCAGTTATGATCGGAATACGCAGTATTTT
length: 12
V: TRBV6-2/TRBV6-3
D: -
J: TRBJ2-3
size: -

CDR3: CSAPRDGRVGDTQYF
DNA: TGCAGTGCACCAAGAGATGGGCGGGTGGGGGATACGCAGTATTTT
length: 15
V: TRBV20-1
D: -
J: TRBJ2-3
size: -

CDR3: CSANTGNSNQPQHF
DNA: TGCAGTGCCAACACAGGGAATAGCAATCAGCCCCAGCATTTT
length: 14
V: TRBV20-1
D: -
J: TRBJ1-5
size: -

CDR3: CASSLFGQPTDTQYF
DNA: TGTGCCAGCAGCTTATTCGGGCAACCCACAGATACGCAGTATTTT
length: 15
V: TRBV7-2
D: -
J: TRBJ2-3
size: -

CDR3: CASSAGGQAGEQYF
DNA: TGTGCCAGCAGCGCCGGGGGACAGGCAGGCGAGCAGTACTTC
length: 14
V: TRBV28
D: TRBD1
J: TRBJ2-7
size: -

CDR3: CASSAGTSGLSTDTQYF
DNA: TGTGCCAGCAGCGCAGGGACTAGCGGGCTTAGCACAGATACGCAGTATTTT
length: 17
V: TRBV9
D: TRBD2
J: TRBJ2-3
size: -

CDR3: CSGIGNEQFF
DNA: TGCAGTGGGATCGGGAATGAGCAGTTCTTC
length: 10
V: TRBV20-1
D: -
J: TRBJ2-1
size: -